This entry concerns a single T cell receptor beta chain. The data were obtained in a study of monozygotic twins with inflammatory bowel disease. From the 5' RACE reads, TCRdb lists one entry per CDR3 protein and no DNA. This sample's table reports 300,000 to 400,000 distinct CDR3 sequences. The source of this sequence is a human donor with ulcerative colitis or Crohn's disease, or a healthy co-twin of an affected twin (not recorded which). The sample consisted of blood.

The CDR3 region is CASSHGDQYEQYF. The rearrangement uses TRBV5-1 and TRBJ2-7. Germline CDR1 and CDR2: SGHRS and YFSETQ. There are 13 residues in the CDR3.